The clone carrying this TCR beta chain has more than one count but fewer than ten. Its antigen is as yet unknown. CDR3 length equals 13 residues. CDR1 SGHRS and CDR2 YFSETQ come from the germline V gene. V was cut by 2 bases and J by 3 bases, with 9 bases left in between. This specimen comes from a study of neurological immune-mediated disorders. Study information: There were some 34 multiple sclerosis patients. Of these, 31 had relapsing-remitting MS and 3 had secondary progressive MS.

Findings of the study overall: Multiple sclerosis, the disease with the least TCR clonal expansion, fell below healthy controls, whereas HTLV-1-associated myelopathy showed the most.

5'RACE generated cDNA with 10-nucleotide random UMIs. TCRdb itself ran the 5' RACE reads through MiXCR, one entry per CDR3 protein. This sample has about 66,000 distinct CDR3 sequences; roughly 3.9% occur once, and the top ten carry 1% to 1.5%. The genes are TRBV5-1 and TRBJ2-7; no definite D call. The material sequenced was PBMCs. The sequence was collected from a man aged 30-40 years with multiple sclerosis. The CDR3 here is CASSLGTYYEQYF. In nucleotides, the CDR3 is TGCGCCAGCAGCTTAGGCACTTACTACGAGCAGTACTTC.